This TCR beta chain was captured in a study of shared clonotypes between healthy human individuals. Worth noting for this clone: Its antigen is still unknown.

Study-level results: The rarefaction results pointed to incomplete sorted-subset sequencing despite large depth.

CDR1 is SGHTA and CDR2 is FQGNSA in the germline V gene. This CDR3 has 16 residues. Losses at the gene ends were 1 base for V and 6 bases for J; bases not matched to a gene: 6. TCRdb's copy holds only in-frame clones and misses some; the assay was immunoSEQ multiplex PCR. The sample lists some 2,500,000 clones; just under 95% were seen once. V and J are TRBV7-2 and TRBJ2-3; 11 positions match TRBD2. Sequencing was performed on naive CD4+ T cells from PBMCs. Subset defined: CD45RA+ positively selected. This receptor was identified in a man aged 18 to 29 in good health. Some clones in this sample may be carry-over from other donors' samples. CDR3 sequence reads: CASSLVTSGRGDTQYF. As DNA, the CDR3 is TGTGCCAGCAGCTTAGTTACTAGCGGGAGAGGGGATACGCAGTATTTT. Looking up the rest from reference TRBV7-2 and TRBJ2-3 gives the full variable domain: GAGVSQSPSNKVTEKGKDVELRCDPISGHTALYWYRQSLGQGLEFLIYFQGNSAPDKSGLPSDRFSAERTGGSVSTLTIQRTQQEDSAVYLCASSLVTSGRGDTQYFGPGTRLTVL.